The text below deals with one TCR beta chain. Which antigen it targets is not known. No clone much larger than this one lies a single base away; base qualities are absent. This record belongs to a study of blood T cell repertoires in COVID-19 (dated by TCRdb to 2020 to 2022). For the wider study: Samples from collaborators originated in the United States, Italy and Spain and spanned both the acute and convalescent phases of COVID-19. The material from the prospective study consisted of cDNA or gDNA derived from T cells, B-cell-depleted T cells, or PBMCs. The dataset comprised deeply sampled blood TCRbeta repertoires from subjects exposed to, actively infected with, or recovered from COVID-19. The repertoires were released in a freely available public database intended as a resource for research on the immune response to SARS-CoV-2. The samples were drawn from two sources: the first 160 participants of the ongoing ImmuneRACE study, and 1,000 to 1,500 subjects contributed by 6 global collaborators. Sample metadata almost always included a de-identified subject ID, COVID-19 status, age in years and sex. Where available, HLA class I and class II types were obtained from metadata supplied by the sample provider rather than from assay-based typing.

Here is what the overall study found, with its caveats: How much clinical and demographic metadata was included differed by source and by participant, and the metadata was provided uncurated.

Collaborating institutions collected whole blood in K2EDTA tubes following their own protocols. For TCRbeta analysis, collaborator samples were shipped as frozen whole blood, as isolated PBMCs, or as DNA extracted from either sample type. TCRbeta CDR3 regions were amplified from genomic DNA by means of the immunoSEQ Assay, a bias-controlled multiplex PCR. Under the source paper's analysis protocol: The number of nucleated cells in each sample was estimated by amplification of reference gene primers within the assay. To quantify the absolute abundance of each unique TCRbeta CDR3 rearrangement, sequence reads were collapsed and filtered. For each sample, productive Simpson clonality was calculated as the square root of Simpson's diversity index over productive rearrangements. Held by TCRdb, this immuneACCESS table contains in-frame sequences only and omits some clones. Under half of the omission traces to an unresolved V gene where checked; the cause of the rest is unknown. V and J calls and clone size come straight from that table; D and trimming were deduced from the DNA. Across this sample there are under 65,000 clones, with roughly 81% seen only once. Roughly 4.8% of the sample comes from the top ten.

Reading the germline V gene (reference sequence) gives CDR1 LNHNV and CDR2 YYDKDF. The CDR3 runs 13 amino acids, cysteine and phenylalanine included. Here the CDR3 DNA is all that survives: 39 bases in frame from base 1. Trimming at the junction amounts to 4 bases on V and 8 bases on J, and the germline ends lie 12 bases apart. The clonotype originates from a woman aged 55-70 years with acute or convalescent COVID-19. The sequenced sample was peripheral blood. The chain couples TRBV15 to TRBJ2-1, with TRBD1 perhaps the D gene, on 6 matching bases. The sequence in DNA is TGTGCCACCAGCACCGGACAGAAGGATGAGCAGTTCTTC. It encodes CATSTGQKDEQFF.